Presented here are 25 T cell receptor beta chains from one specimen sequenced in a study of identifying expanded T cells in peripheral blood. Measured with immunoSEQ multiplex PCR; TCRdb has only the in-frame clones, and not every one. The sample holds tens of thousands of clones, over 75% seen once. The specimen was blood. These receptor sequences come from a person aged 18 to 75 in good health.

This chain connects TRBV19 to TRBJ2-3; maybe TRBD2 (5 bases). This CDR3 contains 16 residues. Per the germline V gene, CDR1 is LNHDA and CDR2 is SQIVND (reference sequence). Trimming left V 2 bases short and J 6 bases short, with 18 bases between. The CDR3 DNA is TGTGCCAGTAGTATATTTAGCCTAGCACCTCGGGATACGCAGTATTTT. Translated, it gives CASSIFSLAPRDTQYF.

The V call is TRBV30, the J call TRBJ1-1; D is uncertain. The CDR3 has 10 residues. Germline CDR1 reads GTSNPN; CDR2 reads SVGIG (reference sequence). V dropped 8 bases and J dropped 1 base, with 5 bases sitting between them. The chain's CDR3 is CASGNTEAFF. The CDR3 nucleotides read TGTGCCAGTGGGAACACTGAAGCTTTCTTT.

The rearrangement uses TRBV15 and TRBJ2-1; 9 bases are shared with TRBD2. Germline V gene sequence: CDR1 LNHNV, CDR2 YYDKDF (reference sequence). The CDR3 is 16 residues long. V lost 0 bases to trimming and J lost 4 bases; unmatched junction nucleotides: 4. The CDR3 sequence is CATSRDGGGAYNEQFF. The CDR3 DNA follows: TGTGCCACCAGCAGAGATGGCGGGGGGGCGTACAATGAGCAGTTCTTC.

This chain connects TRBV7-8 to TRBJ1-1, with 7 bases aligning to TRBD1. Trimming removed 11 bases from V and 3 bases from J; junction bases left unmatched: 9. CDR1 and CDR2 from the germline V gene are SGHVS and FQNEAQ. The CDR3 covers 13 residues. Here the CDR3 reads CAGRGLGDTEAFF. The CDR3 coding sequence is TGTGCCGGAAGGGGGCTGGGGGACACTGAAGCTTTCTTT. Using reference TRBV7-8 and TRBJ1-1 for the parts outside the CDR3, the full variable domain is GAGVSQSPRYKVAKRGQDVALRCDPISGHVSLFWYQQALGQGPEFLTYFQNEAQLDKSGLPSDRFFAERPEGSVSTLKIQRTQQEDSAVYLCAGRGLGDTEAFFGQGTRLTVV.

This clone was detected only once. V is TRBV29-1 and J is TRBJ2-3; possible D gene TRBD2, 6 bases. The CDR3 has 10 residues. Looked up from germline, CDR1 is SQVTM and CDR2 is ANQGSEA. V dropped 7 bases and J dropped 8 bases, with 10 bases sitting between them. The CDR3 nucleotides read TGCAGCGGAGGTAGCGGTACGCAGTATTTT. It specifies CSGGSGTQYF.

This clone was found once. The chain links TRBV5-4 to TRBJ1-1; TRBD1 matches 9 bases. This CDR3 contains 14 residues. The V gene end was trimmed by 4 bases and the J gene end by 4 bases; junction bases not matched to a gene: 5. CDR1 SGHNT and CDR2 YYREEE come from the germline V gene (reference sequence). The CDR3 nucleotides are TGTGCCAGCAGCACAACAGGGGGCTTCACTGAAGCTTTCTTT. The encoded protein is CASSTTGGFTEAFF.

The chain couples TRBV5-6 to TRBJ1-2; D is unclear. The CDR3 has 11 residues. The V gene's germline CDR1 is SGHDT and CDR2 YYEEEE. V was pared by 1 base and J by 5 bases, with 3 bases between. The CDR3 here is CASSLRYGYTF. DNA for the CDR3: TGTGCCAGCAGCTTGCGGTATGGCTACACCTTC.

V and J are TRBV28 and TRBJ1-5, with 9 bases fitting TRBD1. The CDR3 totals 15 residues. The germline V gene encodes CDR1 MDHEN and CDR2 SYDVKM. Losses at the gene ends were 6 bases for V and 1 base for J; bases not matched to a gene: 4. The CDR3 sequence is CASSLDRGSNQPQHF. For the CDR3, the DNA is TGTGCCAGCAGCTTGGACAGGGGCAGCAATCAGCCCCAGCATTTT. Variable domain in full (rest from reference TRBV28 and TRBJ1-5): DVKVTQSSRYLVKRTGEKVFLECVQDMDHENMFWYRQDPGLGLRLIYFSYDVKMKEKGDIPEGYSVSREKKERFSLILESASTNQTSMYLCASSLDRGSNQPQHFGDGTRLSIL.

Comments on this clone: The same CDR3 is also encoded by other DNA sequences in this sample. The chain is built from TRBV5-1 and TRBJ2-1, with D maybe TRBD2 (6 bases). V gave up 0 bases and J gave up 0 bases, with 10 bases separating them. The length of the CDR3 is 16 residues. Germline CDR1 and CDR2: SGHRS and YFSETQ. The CDR3 spells CASSLVSGSSYNEQFF. Here the CDR3 DNA reads TGCGCCAGCAGCTTGGTTAGCGGTAGCTCCTACAATGAGCAGTTCTTC.

The genes are TRBV7-9 and TRBJ2-7; TRBD1 matches at 7 bases. After removal of 1 base from V and 2 bases from J, the junction contained 2 bases not matched to a gene. The CDR3 loop spans 14 amino acids. Per the germline V gene, CDR1 is SEHNR and CDR2 is FQNEAQ (reference sequence). In DNA, the CDR3 is TGTGCCAGCAGCTTAGACAGGGGACCCTACGAGCAGTACTTC. Translating gives CASSLDRGPYEQYF.

In DNA, the CDR3 is TGTGCAAGTCGCTCCCGCCCGGCGGGAAAGAACACCGGGGAGCTGTTTTTT. Amino acid sequence: CASRSRPAGKNTGELFF. The chain carries TRBV12-2 and TRBJ2-2; no check of the table's D call, TRBD2, against the DNA was made. TRBV12-2 is noted as a pseudogene. The CDR3 is 17 residues long.

The chain recombines TRBV4-1 with TRBJ2-3; a weak D match, TRBD2 (5 bases). Germline-derived CDR1 and CDR2 are MGHRA and YSYEKL. Trimming pared 0 bases from V and 0 bases from J, leaving 16 bases between. The CDR3 extends over 18 amino acids. The CDR3 DNA reads as TGCGCCAGCAGCCAAGAAGCGAACATCAGGACTAGCACAGATACGCAGTATTTT. It translates to CASSQEANIRTSTDTQYF.

This clone appeared a few times. The V and J genes are TRBV11-3 and TRBJ2-2; D ambiguous. Looked up from germline, CDR1 is SGHNT and CDR2 is YENEEA. Trimming took 4 bases from V and 1 from J, leaving 13 bases between them. The CDR3 has 16 residues. Here the CDR3 reads CASSSPTSRNTGELFF. The CDR3 region has the DNA TGTGCCAGCAGCTCCCCCACGTCGCGGAACACCGGGGAGCTGTTTTTT.

The chain has TRBV30 and TRBJ1-3; D is unclear. V was cut by 1 base and J by 0 bases, with 7 bases left in between. The germline gives CDR1 GTSNPN, CDR2 SVGIG (reference sequence). This CDR3 comprises 14 residues. The CDR3 bases are TGTGCCTGGAGTGACACCAGCTCTGGAAACACCATATATTTT. Its translation is CAWSDTSSGNTIYF.

This clone has a single count. The CDR3 nucleotides read TGTGCCAGCAGTCCAACATTTATGAAAGCAACTAATGAAAAACTGTTTTTT. Its translation: CASSPTFMKATNEKLFF. V usage is TRBV27 and J usage is TRBJ1-4, with D hard to call. This CDR3 is built from 17 residues. Germline V CDR1 and CDR2: MNHEY, SMNVEV (reference sequence). Trimming pared 5 bases from V and 0 bases from J, leaving 16 bases between.

The chain has TRBV28 and TRBJ2-3; 9 positions match TRBD1. CDR1 is MDHEN and CDR2 is SYDVKM in the germline V gene. V was clipped by 4 bases and J by 1 base; unmatched bases: 0. The CDR3 loop spans 14 amino acids. CDR3: CASSYRGRTDTQYF. The CDR3 bases are TGTGCCAGCAGTTACAGGGGGCGCACAGATACGCAGTATTTT.

The chain carries TRBV5-1 and TRBJ2-7; TRBD1 might be the D (6 bases). CDR1 is SGHRS and CDR2 is YFSETQ in the germline V gene. V was pared by 5 bases and J by 5 bases, with 11 bases between. This CDR3 region has 12 residues. The CDR3 DNA reads TGCGCCAGCAGGTCAGGGGTAAACGAGCAGTACTTC. It yields the protein CASRSGVNEQYF.

V and J are TRBV15 and TRBJ2-7, with D possibly matching TRBD1 (6 bases). Germline CDR1 and CDR2: LNHNV and YYDKDF (reference sequence). This CDR3 spans 16 amino acids. Trimming pared 3 bases from V and 3 bases from J, leaving 18 bases between. The DNA for the CDR3 is TGTGCCACCAGCAGTAATTCAGGGGATCAGGACTACGAGCAGTACTTC. The encoded protein is CATSSNSGDQDYEQYF.

V is TRBV27 and J is TRBJ2-2; 10 nucleotides match TRBD2. This CDR3 has 16 residues. The V segment lost 4 bases and the J segment 6 bases; nucleotides outside the gene matches: 8. Germline assignment: CDR1 MNHEY and CDR2 SMNVEV (reference sequence). Here the CDR3 reads CASSSPSGRYAGELFF. For the CDR3, the DNA is TGTGCCAGCAGTTCCCCTAGCGGGAGATATGCCGGGGAGCTGTTTTTT.

This chain joins TRBV28 and TRBJ1-2, with D possibly being TRBD1 (6 bases). V lost 8 bases and J 4 bases, leaving 23 bases between the germline ends. The CDR3 runs to 16 residues. CDR1 MDHEN and CDR2 SYDVKM come from the germline V gene. CDR3 sequence (DNA): TGTGCCAGCTGCCGACAGGAAGCCCGCCCGTTCTATGGCTACACCTTC. This codes for CASCRQEARPFYGYTF.

The table lists this clone with a count of one. The chain carries TRBV2 and TRBJ2-5, with 8 bases fitting TRBD1. The V gene's germline CDR1 is SNHLY and CDR2 FYNNEI. The CDR3 sequence is 14 residues long. The V segment lost 5 bases and the J segment 7 bases; nucleotides outside the gene matches: 9. The CDR3 here is CASSSQDRAPTQYF. As DNA, the CDR3 is TGTGCCAGCAGTTCACAGGACAGGGCCCCGACCCAGTACTTC.

CDR3 protein: CASSARDRSYEQYF. CDR3 sequence (DNA): TGCGCCAGCAGCGCCCGGGACCGGTCCTACGAGCAGTACTTC. This chain connects TRBV4-1 to TRBJ2-7; the D gene could be TRBD1 or TRBD2 (5 bases each). From germline, CDR1 is MGHRA and CDR2 YSYEKL. V was clipped by 5 bases and J by 1 base, with 12 bases between them. The CDR3 contains 14 residues.

The rearrangement uses TRBV4-3 and TRBJ1-4; the D gene is possibly TRBD1 (6 bases). The V gene's germline CDR1 is LGHNA and CDR2 YSLEER. This CDR3 has 15 amino acids. V lost 0 bases and J 8 bases, leaving 13 bases between the germline ends. CDR3 amino acids: CASSQDLGGWEKLFF. The CDR3 nucleotides read TGCGCCAGCAGCCAAGACCTAGGGGGTTGGGAAAAACTGTTTTTT.

V gene TRBV7-3 combines with J gene TRBJ2-1, with TRBD1 matching over 10 bases. Trimming took 5 bases from V and 2 from J; bases not matched to a gene: 6. From germline, CDR1 is SGHTA and CDR2 FQGTGA. The CDR3 runs to 16 residues. The CDR3 is CASSPGQGVAYNEQFF. The CDR3 nucleotides read TGTGCCAGCAGCCCAGGACAGGGGGTGGCCTACAATGAGCAGTTCTTC.

V and J are TRBV5-6 and TRBJ2-5; 7 nucleotides agree with TRBD2. Looked up from germline, CDR1 is SGHDT and CDR2 is YYEEEE. The V gene end was trimmed by 0 bases and the J gene end by 2 bases; junction bases not matched to a gene: 4. The length of the CDR3 is 15 residues. The CDR3 DNA follows: TGTGCCAGCAGCTTGGAAGCTAGCGGACAAGAGACCCAGTACTTC. Amino acids: CASSLEASGQETQYF.